The 23 T cell receptor beta chains reported below all come from one sample, sequenced in a study of neurological immune-mediated disorders. TCRdb analysed the 5' RACE reads with MiXCR anew, one entry per CDR3 protein. The data show 87,000 or so distinct CDR3 sequences, 3.5% seen once. The sequenced sample consisted of PBMCs. These receptors originate from a woman between 18 and 29 years old with multiple sclerosis.

V usage is TRBV18 and J usage is TRBJ1-1; D perhaps matches TRBD1 (5 bases). Germline V gene lookup returns CDR1 KGHSH and CDR2 LQKENI. The CDR3 totals 12 residues. V dropped 3 bases and J dropped 7 bases, with 9 bases sitting between them. The CDR3 DNA sequence: TGTGCCAGCTCACCGAGGGGTGGTGAAGCTTTCTTT. Protein product: CASSPRGGEAFF.

This clonotype has at least ten counts. V is TRBV6-5 and J is TRBJ2-1, with TRBD2 identical over 12 bases. The germline CDR1 and CDR2 sequences are MNHEY and SVGAGI. The CDR3 length is 14 residues. The V gene end was trimmed by 1 base and the J gene end by 12 bases; junction bases not matched to a gene: 4. The CDR3 loop is CASSYYRTSGTQFF. The CDR3 DNA follows: TGTGCCAGCAGTTACTACCGGACTAGCGGGACGCAGTTCTTC.

This clonotype was detected ten times or more. The chain is built from TRBV5-4 and TRBJ2-5, with 9 bases identical to TRBD2. Germline assignment: CDR1 SGHNT and CDR2 YYREEE (reference sequence). The CDR3 contains 16 residues. V shed 0 bases and J 2 bases; nucleotides not matched to a gene: 5. The CDR3 loop reads CASSLDSGGGQETQYF. The CDR3 DNA sequence: TGTGCCAGCAGCTTGGATAGCGGGGGTGGACAAGAGACCCAGTACTTC. Filled out from reference TRBV5-4 and TRBJ2-5, the complete variable domain reads ETGVTQSPTHLIKTRGQQVTLRCSSQSGHNTVSWYQQALGQGPQFIFQYYREEENGRGNFPPRFSGLQFPNYSSELNVNALELDDSALYLCASSLDSGGGQETQYFGPGTRLLVL.

This clonotype was counted a few times. A much larger clonotype is one base distant, so this may be a read error. The chain couples TRBV20-1 to TRBJ1-5, with D uncertain. V was pared by 7 bases and J by 7 bases, with 17 bases between. Germline lookup yields CDR1 DFQATT and CDR2 SNEGSKA (reference sequence). This CDR3 has 13 residues. In nucleotides, the CDR3 is TGCAGTGATCAACGGGCAGGTGGCCAGCCCCAGCATTTT. Its protein product is CSDQRAGGQPQHF.

This clonotype was seen many times. The chain carries TRBV20-1 and TRBJ2-7; 11 positions match TRBD2. V was pared by 2 bases and J by 4 bases, with 4 bases of the junction left unmatched. Germline CDR1 DFQATT, CDR2 SNEGSKA (reference sequence). The CDR3 contains 14 residues. CDR3 in amino acids: CSARIPSGRYEQYF. As DNA, the CDR3 is TGCAGTGCTAGAATCCCTAGCGGGAGGTACGAGCAGTACTTC.

This clonotype was recorded at least ten times. CDR3 protein: CASSLSVRGTNEQFF. CDR3 DNA: TGTGCCAGCAGCTTGTCCGTGCGGGGTACTAATGAGCAGTTCTTC. J is TRBJ2-1 and V is TRBV5-8; TRBD2 might be the D (6 bases). The ends were cut back, 1 base at V and 7 bases at J, with 15 bases in the middle. In germline, CDR1 is SGHTS, CDR2 YDEGEE. The CDR3 totals 15 residues.

This clonotype has a handful of counts. J is TRBJ2-2 and V is TRBV4-3, with a tentative D call TRBD1 (6 bases). The germline V and J ends were trimmed by 2 bases and 3 bases, with 10 bases remaining between them. The CDR3 spans 15 residues. Germline CDR1 is LGHNA and CDR2 is YSLEER. The CDR3 sequence: CASSQPGVDTGELFF. The CDR3 nucleotides read TGCGCCAGCAGCCAACCAGGGGTAGACACCGGGGAGCTGTTTTTT.

This clonotype was counted many times. This chain links TRBV29-1 with TRBJ1-1; 7 bases agree with TRBD1. The CDR3 contains 14 residues. V dropped 1 base and J dropped 1; count of bases not matched to a gene: 3. Looked up from germline, CDR1 is SQVTM and CDR2 is ANQGSEA. For the CDR3, the DNA is TGCAGCGTTGAAGCTCGGGACAGGAACACTGAAGCTTTCTTT. The encoded protein is CSVEARDRNTEAFF.

This clonotype came up many times. The chain couples TRBV20-1 to TRBJ1-4; D unresolved. The V gene lost 1 base and the J gene lost 5 bases, with 14 bases spanning the gap. CDR3 length: 15 amino acids. Per germline, CDR1 DFQATT and CDR2 SNEGSKA (reference sequence). In nucleotides, the CDR3 is TGCAGTGCTAGAGTAAGAGGAGTTAGGAATGAAAAACTGTTTTTT. Translating gives CSARVRGVRNEKLFF.

The table lists this clonotype with many counts. The chain couples TRBV7-6 to TRBJ2-5, with 8 bases lining up with TRBD2. CDR1 and CDR2 (germline): SGHVS, FNYEAQ. Unmatched junction bases numbered 10, after V lost 5 bases and J lost 5 bases. The CDR3 sequence is 15 residues long. In DNA, the CDR3 is TGTGCCAGCAGCCCACTAGAATCTAGCGGGGAGACCCAGTACTTC. Protein sequence: CASSPLESSGETQYF. The variable domain in full, with the rest retrieved from reference TRBV7-6 and TRBJ2-5, is GAGVSQSPRYKVTKRGQDVALRCDPISGHVSLYWYRQALGQGPEFLTYFNYEAQQDKSGLPNDRFSAERPEGSISTLTIQRTEQRDSAMYRCASSPLESSGETQYFGPGTRLLVL.

This clonotype was counted ten times or more. The chain employs TRBV7-2 and TRBJ2-3; D tentatively fits TRBD1 or TRBD2 (5 bases each). The CDR3 spans 15 residues. Germline V CDR1 and CDR2: SGHTA, FQGNSA. The V end was cut by 3 bases, the J end by 1 base, with 11 bases between. CDR3: CASSFTGARTDTQYF. CDR3 bases: TGTGCCAGCAGCTTCACCGGGGCTCGCACAGATACGCAGTATTTT.

This clonotype was observed at least ten times. CDR3 region: CASSFRSNQPQHF. Here the CDR3 DNA reads TGTGCCAGCAGTTTCAGAAGCAATCAGCCCCAGCATTTT. The J gene is TRBJ1-5, the V gene TRBV28; D unclear. The V end lost 3 bases, the J end lost 1 base, and 4 bases lay between the germline ends. The CDR3 totals 13 residues. CDR1 and CDR2 (germline): MDHEN, SYDVKM.

This clonotype has at least ten counts. This chain links TRBV20-1 with TRBJ1-2; perhaps TRBD1 as D (5 bases). The CDR3 is 13 residues long. V lost 0 bases and J 8 bases, leaving 13 bases between the germline ends. The germline V gene encodes CDR1 DFQATT and CDR2 SNEGSKA (reference sequence). Written as DNA, the CDR3 is TGCAGTGCTAGAGACTGGCAGGGAAGAGGCTACACCTTC. It translates to CSARDWQGRGYTF.

This clonotype was recorded at least ten times. This chain joins TRBV5-6 and TRBJ1-2; TRBD1 agrees at 8 bases. This CDR3 spans 15 amino acids. Trimming cost V 4 bases and J 4 bases; bases outside gene matches: 9. CDR1 is SGHDT, CDR2 YYEEEE, per germline. The CDR3 loop reads CASSNLGQGSYGYTF. CDR3 coding DNA: TGTGCCAGCAGCAACCTCGGACAGGGCTCCTATGGCTACACCTTC.

This clonotype was detected only a few times. The chain carries TRBV5-1 and TRBJ2-4; perhaps TRBD1 as D (6 bases). CDR1 is SGHRS and CDR2 is YFSETQ in the germline V gene. V was pared by 2 bases and J by 7 bases, with 10 bases between. The CDR3 sequence is 13 residues long. The CDR3 spells CASSFAGENIQYF. The DNA for the CDR3 is TGCGCCAGCAGCTTTGCAGGGGAGAACATTCAGTACTTC. Filled out from reference TRBV5-1 and TRBJ2-4, the complete variable domain reads KAGVTQTPRYLIKTRGQQVTLSCSPISGHRSVSWYQQTPGQGLQFLFEYFSETQRNKGNFPGRFSGRQFSNSRSEMNVSTLELGDSALYLCASSFAGENIQYFGAGTRLSVL.

This clonotype was found many times. The V and J genes are TRBV10-3 and TRBJ2-3, with D unresolved. This CDR3 spans 12 amino acids. Germline V gives CDR1 ENHRY, CDR2 SYGVKD. V was cut by 6 bases and J by 4 bases, with 8 bases left in between. DNA of the CDR3: TGTGCCATCAGGACGGCGGCAGATACGCAGTATTTT. Translating it yields CAIRTAADTQYF.

This clonotype appeared many times. V gene TRBV20-1 combines with J gene TRBJ2-7, with 7 bases aligning to TRBD2. V lost 1 base, J lost 6 bases, and 6 bases stayed unmatched. The CDR3 totals 13 residues. Germline V gene sequence: CDR1 DFQATT, CDR2 SNEGSKA (reference sequence). The DNA of the CDR3 is TGCAGTGCTAGAGCCAGCGGGAAGGTCGAGCAGTACTTC. Translation gives CSARASGKVEQYF.

This clonotype was counted at least ten times. V is TRBV12-3 or TRBV12-4 and J is TRBJ2-2; tentative D call: TRBD1 (5 bases). Between the trimmed V and J ends, which lost 11 bases and 3 bases, there was a span of 10 bases. This CDR3 comprises 12 residues. The CDR3 protein is CAGARYTGELFF. DNA of the CDR3: TGTGCCGGGGCTAGGTACACCGGGGAGCTGTTTTTT.

This clonotype was seen at least ten times. The chain employs TRBV5-1 and TRBJ1-1; 8 bases fit TRBD1. The CDR3 spans 13 residues. Germline V CDR1 and CDR2: SGHRS, YFSETQ. J gave up 9 bases and V 4 bases, and 8 bases lay outside the gene matches. The CDR3 is CASSGQGVGKAFF. The CDR3, as DNA: TGCGCCAGCAGCGGACAGGGAGTAGGAAAAGCTTTCTTT.

This clonotype was detected many times. Here the CDR3 reads CATRGQGGYTGELFF. The CDR3 region has the DNA TGTGCCACCCGAGGACAGGGAGGTTACACCGGGGAGCTGTTTTTT. The rearrangement joins TRBV15 to TRBJ2-2, with 8 bases lining up with TRBD1. Germline CDR1 and CDR2: LNHNV and YYDKDF (reference sequence). The CDR3 is 15 amino acids. Trimming took 8 bases from V and 3 from J; bases not matched to a gene: 8. Filled out from reference TRBV15 and TRBJ2-2, the complete variable domain reads DAMVIQNPRYQVTQFGKPVTLSCSQTLNHNVMYWYQQKSSQAPKLLFHYYDKDFNNEADTPDNFQSRRPNTSFCFLDIRSPGLGDTAMYLCATRGQGGYTGELFFGEGSRLTVL.

Many counts were recorded for this clonotype. This rearrangement joins TRBV20-1 to TRBJ1-5, with 8 bases that match TRBD1. Trimming cost V 3 bases and J 3 bases; bases outside gene matches: 1. Looked up from germline, CDR1 is DFQATT and CDR2 is SNEGSKA (reference sequence). There are 13 residues in the CDR3. The CDR3, as DNA: TGCAGTGCTAGGGACAGGGACAATCAGCCCCAGCATTTT. It codes for CSARDRDNQPQHF.

This clonotype was seen repeatedly, ten times or more. The chain couples TRBV7-7 to TRBJ2-7; TRBD1 agrees at 11 bases. The V and J ends lost 5 bases and 5 bases, in that order; junction bases with no gene match: 2. The CDR3 sequence is 13 residues long. Germline CDR1 SSHAT, CDR2 FNYEAQ (reference sequence). CDR3 region: CASSLGQGDEQYF. In DNA, the CDR3 is TGTGCCAGCAGCCTGGGACAGGGGGACGAGCAGTACTTC.

This clonotype came up many times. The J gene is TRBJ2-1, the V gene TRBV5-1, with D maybe TRBD1 (7 bases). Germline loops: CDR1 SGHRS, CDR2 YFSETQ. The CDR3 is 16 amino acids. V shed 4 bases and J shed 10 bases, with 24 bases lying between them. The CDR3 DNA follows: TGCGCCAGCAGCCCATCTACGACAGGGCGGGATAGAGAGCAGTTCTTC. The encoded protein is CASSPSTTGRDREQFF.